This entry concerns a single T cell receptor (beta chain). The target antigen is unknown. This entry comes from a study of prognosis after radiotherapy for stage I lung cancer. Study information: Therapy given concurrently with stereotactic body radiotherapy reached no patient. Broader study findings: Some patients went on to develop distant metastases. Their Shannon entropy after stereotactic body radiation therapy was lower, and its change from baseline was also lower.

Germline V lookup: CDR1 LNHNV, CDR2 YYDKDF (reference sequence). The V end lost 1 base, the J end lost 10 bases, and 22 bases lay between the germline ends. This CDR3 region has 16 residues. Two rounds of multiplex PCR amplified TCR beta CDR3 from genomic DNA. TRBV and TRBJ genes each had their own specific primers in first-round PCR. TCRdb called the multiplex PCR reads again in MiXCR, with one record for every CDR3 protein. The profile shows roughly 17,000 distinct CDR3 sequences, approximately 28% of them singletons. The starting material was PBMCs, obtained before or after stereotactic body radiation therapy (not recorded which). The V call is TRBV15, the J call TRBJ1-2, with D perhaps matching TRBD1 (5 bases). The receptor was derived from a donor of 50 years or more with non-small cell lung cancer. CDR3 protein: CATSRGSRDSLYFYTF. The DNA of the CDR3 is TGTGCCACCAGCAGAGGAAGCAGGGATAGCCTATATTTCTACACCTTC.